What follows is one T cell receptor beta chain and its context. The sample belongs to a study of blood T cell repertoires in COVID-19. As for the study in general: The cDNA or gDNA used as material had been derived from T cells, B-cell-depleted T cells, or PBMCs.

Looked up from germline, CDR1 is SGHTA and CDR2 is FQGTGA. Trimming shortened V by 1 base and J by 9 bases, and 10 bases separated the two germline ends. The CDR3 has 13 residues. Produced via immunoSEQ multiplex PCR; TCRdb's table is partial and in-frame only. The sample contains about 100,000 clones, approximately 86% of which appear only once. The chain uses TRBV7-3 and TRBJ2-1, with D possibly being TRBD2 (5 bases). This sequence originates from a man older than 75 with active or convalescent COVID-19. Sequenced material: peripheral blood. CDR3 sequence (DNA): TGTGCCAGCAGCTTAAGTCTAGCCAGTGAGCAGTTCTTC. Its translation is CASSLSLASEQFF.